These 19 T cell receptor beta chains originate from one sample sequenced in a study of shared clonotypes between healthy human individuals. This table comes from immunoSEQ multiplex PCR, and its TCRdb copy is limited to in-frame clones, with some not included. This table has about 490,000 clones, 81% appearing once. Specimen: PBMCs. All receptors come from a woman between 35 and 50 years old in good health. Some clones in this sample may be carry-over from other donors' samples.

About this clone: A single base separates this from a much larger clone, so it may be a read error. J is TRBJ2-3 and V is TRBV10-3; no clear D gene. This CDR3 has 14 amino acids. Germline CDR1 ENHRY, CDR2 SYGVKD. The CDR3 sequence is CAIGEVGYTDTQYF. The CDR3 DNA sequence: TGTGCCATCGGTGAAGTCGGATACACAGATACGCAGTATTTT.

This chain connects TRBV19 to TRBJ2-1; D unresolved. Germline values: CDR1 LNHDA, CDR2 SQIVND (reference sequence). The CDR3 has 13 residues. Trimming stripped 5 bases from V and 4 bases from J, with 9 bases between. The CDR3 region has the DNA TGTGCCAGTAGTCGGGCTAATTACAATGAGCAGTTCTTC. This translates into CASSRANYNEQFF.

The sample holds many counts of this clone. In the same sample, other DNA sequences code for this CDR3. CDR3 amino acids: CASSPLTATYEQYF. In DNA form, the CDR3 reads TGTGCCAGCAGCCCGTTGACAGCTACCTACGAGCAGTACTTC. This chain connects TRBV7-2 to TRBJ2-7; a weak D match, TRBD1 (5 bases). V dropped 5 bases and J dropped 2 bases, with 13 bases sitting between them. There are 14 residues in the CDR3. CDR1 is SGHTA, CDR2 FQGNSA, per germline.

The chain links TRBV10-3 to TRBJ1-1; D not certain. The length of the CDR3 is 13 residues. Germline CDR1 reads ENHRY; CDR2 reads SYGVKD. Trimming removed 10 bases from V and 3 bases from J, with 15 bases in between. CDR3 sequence: CATMGKLDTEAFF. CDR3 sequence (DNA): TGTGCCACTATGGGGAAGTTGGACACTGAAGCTTTCTTT.

The rearrangement joins TRBV29-1 to TRBJ2-7; D possibly corresponds to TRBD1 (6 bases). With 5 bases removed from V and 7 bases from J, the gap between germline ends came to 12 bases. CDR3 length: 11 residues. Looked up from germline, CDR1 is SQVTM and CDR2 is ANQGSEA. Here the CDR3 DNA reads TGCAGCGTTCAACAGGGCGGAGAGCAGTACTTC. It translates to CSVQQGGEQYF.

J is TRBJ2-7 and V is TRBV12-2; the table's D call TRBD2 went unverified against the DNA. TRBV12-2 is described as a pseudogene. The CDR3 spans 18 residues. For the CDR3, the DNA is TGTGCAAGTCGCGTACAAGGACTGGGACTAGCGGGAGTCTCAGAGCAGTACTTC. Amino acid sequence: CASRVQGLGLAGVSEQYF.

The sample holds a few counts of this clone. The DNA for the CDR3 is TGTGCCATTACAGGGGGTACCTATGGCTACACCTTC. Translated, it gives CAITGGTYGYTF. The chain couples TRBV10-3 to TRBJ1-2; 8 bases fit TRBD1. This CDR3 has 12 amino acids. Germline loops: CDR1 ENHRY, CDR2 SYGVKD. After removal of 9 bases from V and 4 bases from J, the junction contained 4 bases not matched to a gene.

The CDR3 protein is CASSQDSPLLGERFYEQYF. CDR3 coding DNA: TGCGCCAGCAGCCAAGATTCCCCGCTTTTGGGGGAGCGGTTCTACGAGCAGTACTTC. The J gene is TRBJ2-7, the V gene TRBV4-1, with D possibly called TRBD1 or TRBD2 (5 bases each). V gave up 0 bases and J gave up 3 bases, with 24 bases separating them. The CDR3 has 19 residues. Germline-derived CDR1 and CDR2 are MGHRA and YSYEKL.

Concerning this clone itself: This likely came from a read error, as a far larger clone is one base away. The chain recombines TRBV6-6 with TRBJ2-5, with D tentatively TRBD2 (5 bases). V was shortened by 6 bases and J by 3 bases, with 11 bases between the two germline ends. This CDR3 is built from 13 residues. Germline CDR1 MNHNY, CDR2 SVGAGI (reference sequence). In DNA, the CDR3 is TGTGCCAGCAGAAAAGCGGTAGAAGAGACCCAGTACTTC. It encodes CASRKAVEETQYF.

This chain joins TRBV19 and TRBJ1-3, with a possible D match to TRBD1 (5 bases). The CDR3 runs to 15 residues. The germline gives CDR1 LNHDA, CDR2 SQIVND (reference sequence). Trimming pared 9 bases from V and 0 bases from J, leaving 15 bases between. The CDR3 loop is CASTGGPSSGNTIYF. CDR3 in DNA: TGTGCCAGCACGGGGGGACCGAGCTCTGGAAACACCATATATTTT.

Concerning this clone: This sample also contains other DNA sequences that code for the same CDR3. This chain links TRBV19 with TRBJ2-6; D is perhaps TRBD2 (5 bases). The V end lost 0 bases, the J end lost 1 base, and 7 bases lay between the germline ends. This CDR3 comprises 16 residues. Per the germline V gene, CDR1 is LNHDA and CDR2 is SQIVND (reference sequence). The CDR3 sequence: CASSIDGGSGANVLTF. For the CDR3, the DNA is TGTGCCAGTAGTATAGATGGAGGATCTGGGGCCAACGTCCTGACTTTC.

V gene TRBV11-2 combines with J gene TRBJ2-2; D gene uncertain. Germline CDR1 reads SGHAT; CDR2 reads FQNNGV. V lost 6 bases to trimming and J lost 1 base, with 3 bases between them. The CDR3 is 12 amino acids. The CDR3 nucleotides read TGTGCCAGCAGTTGGAACACCGGGGAGCTGTTTTTT. The encoded protein is CASSWNTGELFF.

Comments on this clone: This likely came from a read error, as a far larger clone is one base away. The J gene is TRBJ1-1, the V gene TRBV7-9; 8 positions agree with TRBD1. The CDR3 is 13 amino acids. Per germline, CDR1 SEHNR and CDR2 FQNEAQ (reference sequence). Trimming cost V 5 bases and J 6 bases; bases outside gene matches: 5. In DNA form, the CDR3 reads TGTGCCAGCAGCGGACAGGGTACCGCTGAAGCTTTCTTT. It encodes CASSGQGTAEAFF.

About this clone itself: With only one base between it and a far larger clone, this is likely a read error. Other DNA sequences in the same sample also yield this CDR3. The chain combines TRBV7-7 with TRBJ1-3; D unresolved. The CDR3 consists of 15 residues. CDR1 and CDR2 (germline): SSHAT, FNYEAQ (reference sequence). The CDR3 bases are TGTGCTAGTAGCTTAAGTATGAGCTCTGGAAACACCATATATTTT. Translated: CASSLSMSSGNTIYF.

The J gene is TRBJ2-3, the V gene TRBV29-1; D is unresolved. The CDR3 loop spans 14 amino acids. Germline CDR1 is SQVTM and CDR2 is ANQGSEA. Trimming cost V 1 base and J 0 bases, with 8 bases left between them. The CDR3 here is CSVEGPASTDTQYF. The CDR3 DNA sequence: TGCAGCGTTGAAGGGCCAGCTAGCACAGATACGCAGTATTTT.

The CDR3 sequence: CASSGTGTGTDMNTEAFF. The DNA of the CDR3 is TGTGCCAGCAGTGGTACCGGGACCGGGACCGACATGAACACTGAAGCTTTCTTT. The chain is built from TRBV28 and TRBJ1-1, with TRBD1 as a possible D gene (5 bases). V was trimmed by 5 bases and J by 0 bases, leaving 22 bases between them. The CDR3 covers 18 residues. The V gene's germline CDR1 is MDHEN and CDR2 SYDVKM.

This clone is a singleton in its sample. This likely stems from a read error, as it lies one base from a far larger clone. The genes are TRBV30 and TRBJ1-1; D ambiguous. This CDR3 spans 13 amino acids. CDR1 and CDR2 (germline): GTSNPN, SVGIG (reference sequence). Written as DNA, the CDR3 is TGTGCCTGGAGTGTTGGGAGGAACGCTGAAGCTTTCTTT. It translates to CAWSVGRNAEAFF.

This chain joins TRBV19 and TRBJ2-1; D remains ambiguous. V was trimmed by 4 bases and J by 8 bases, leaving 15 bases between them. CDR3 length equals 14 residues. Germline-derived CDR1 and CDR2 are LNHDA and SQIVND (reference sequence). CDR3 sequence reads: CASSTILRSHEQFF. The CDR3 DNA reads as TGTGCCAGTAGTACGATCTTGAGGTCGCATGAGCAGTTCTTC.

A few counts support this clone. CDR3 amino acids: CASWRGTGGPETQYF. The DNA for the CDR3 is TGTGCCAGCTGGCGGGGGACAGGGGGACCAGAGACCCAGTACTTC. The rearrangement uses TRBV27 and TRBJ2-5; 11 bases line up with TRBD1. The CDR3 length is 15 residues. Germline CDR1 and CDR2: MNHEY and SMNVEV (reference sequence). The junction had 9 bases not matched to a gene; V was cut back by 8 bases and J by 4 bases.